The 20 T cell receptor beta chains reported below all come from one sample, sequenced in a study of T cells in Graves' hyperthyroidism and ophthalmopathy (dated by TCRdb to between 2017 and 2020). Libraries were constructed by multiplex PCR. Instrument on record: Illumina HiSeq 2000. The TCR beta CDR3 regions were amplified from RNA transcripts. The TCR CDR3 was subjected to a first round of RT-PCR using the HTBI primer set and the Qiagen OneStep RT-PCR kit. TCRdb reprocessing: public reads trimmed at Q25 with fastp, clones called with MiXCR, in-frame beta chains kept. Every entry covers one CDR3 protein and lists the most common genes and DNA from its rows. This sample lists hundreds of thousands of distinct CDR3 sequences; 13% were detected once. The ten largest clones capture 9.2% of the sample. What was sequenced was blood. The receptors were gathered from a woman younger than 30 with Graves' hyperthyroidism.

In its sample, this clonotype was seen many times. The rearrangement joins TRBV6-1 to TRBJ1-1, with TRBD1 matching 8 bases. In germline, CDR1 is MNHNS, CDR2 SASEGT. The CDR3 sequence is 13 residues long. Germline trimming cut 6 bases from V and 11 bases from J; bases unmatched to any gene: 11. The CDR3 sequence: CASSGTGGKWAFF. CDR3 nucleotide sequence: TGTGCCAGCAGCGGGACAGGCGGTAAATGGGCTTTCTTT.

Notes on this clonotype: This may be a read error: a much more frequent sequence differs by one nucleotide. The chain couples TRBV12-3 or TRBV12-4 to TRBJ2-3, with D tentatively TRBD2 (5 bases). The CDR3 totals 13 residues. The CDR3 DNA sequence: TGTGTCAGCAGCCGTACTCCGGGGGATACGCAGTATTTT. Protein sequence: CVSSRTPGDTQYF.

This chain links TRBV20-1 with TRBJ2-7; D remains ambiguous. V lost 1 base to trimming and J lost 3 bases, with 13 bases between them. The CDR3 loop spans 14 amino acids. CDR1 and CDR2 from the germline V gene are DFQATT and SNEGSKA (reference sequence). CDR3: CSARGAGHFYEQYF. CDR3 sequence (DNA): TGCAGTGCTAGAGGGGCAGGTCATTTCTACGAGCAGTACTTC.

This clonotype occurred once. The chain joins TRBV5-1 to TRBJ1-2, with D perhaps TRBD1 (6 bases). Germline V gives CDR1 SGHRS, CDR2 YFSETQ. V was shortened by 6 bases and J by 9 bases, with 15 bases between the two germline ends. The CDR3 length is 12 residues. The chain's CDR3 is CASMGAGESYTF. Here the CDR3 DNA reads TGCGCCAGCATGGGGGCAGGAGAGAGCTACACCTTC.

The table lists this clonotype with many counts. The V and J genes are TRBV5-1 and TRBJ1-1; D gene uncertain. The CDR3 extends over 15 amino acids. Trimming removed 0 bases at V and 5 bases at J, with 14 bases between. The germline gives CDR1 SGHRS, CDR2 YFSETQ. The CDR3, as DNA: TGCGCCAGCAGCTTGGACTCCCCTGGACGAACTGAAGCTTTCTTT. Encoded protein: CASSLDSPGRTEAFF.

This sequence joins TRBV28 and TRBJ2-7; 11 bases are a match to TRBD2. The V gene end was trimmed by 7 bases and the J gene end by 0 bases; junction bases not matched to a gene: 14. Per germline, CDR1 MDHEN and CDR2 SYDVKM. The CDR3 runs 18 residues. In DNA form, the CDR3 reads TGTGCCAGCAAGTTGGCTGGGACTAGCGGAACCAGCTCCTACGAGCAGTACTTC. As protein: CASKLAGTSGTSSYEQYF.

The table lists this clonotype with many counts. The V gene is TRBV20-1, the J gene TRBJ1-1, with D possibly being TRBD1 (5 bases). This CDR3 has 16 residues. Germline loops: CDR1 DFQATT, CDR2 SNEGSKA (reference sequence). V was trimmed by 2 bases and J by 4 bases, leaving 20 bases between them. The CDR3 sequence is CSARLRGGAWGTEAFF. The CDR3 DNA is TGCAGTGCTAGATTAAGAGGTGGGGCCTGGGGCACTGAAGCTTTCTTT.

This clonotype was seen many times. The chain uses TRBV28 and TRBJ2-2; the match to TRBD1 covers 8 bases. Losses at the gene ends were 1 base for V and 0 bases for J; bases not matched to a gene: 7. Germline V gene data show CDR1 as MDHEN and CDR2 as SYDVKM. The CDR3 runs to 18 residues. The CDR3: CASSLLLRQGTNTGELFF. In nucleotides, the CDR3 is TGTGCCAGCAGTTTATTACTCAGACAGGGGACGAACACCGGGGAGCTGTTTTTT.

Of note for this clonotype: One base away lies a much larger clone, so this may be a sequencing read error. This rearrangement joins TRBV19 to TRBJ2-3; possible D gene TRBD2, 5 bases. CDR1 and CDR2 (germline): LNHDA, SQIVND (reference sequence). Trimming stripped 6 bases from V and 2 bases from J, with 18 bases between. The CDR3 runs to 16 residues. The CDR3 reads CASSKGSPPFTDTQYF. The CDR3 DNA follows: TGTGCCAGTAGCAAAGGGAGTCCCCCTTTCACAGATACGCAGTATTTT.

Notes on this clonotype: A junction boundary mismatches the germline segment, possibly from a read error. The V call is TRBV5-5, the J call TRBJ1-1; D is undetermined. Germline CDR1 reads SGHKS; CDR2 reads YYEKEE (reference sequence). The CDR3 sequence is 10 residues long. CDR3 DNA: TGTGCCAGCAGCTTGGGGTCGCTAGTCTTT. It specifies CASSLGSLVF.

This clonotype was seen more than once but under ten times. The chain couples TRBV11-2 to TRBJ2-2; D call uncertain. The CDR3 has 16 amino acids. The V end was cut by 1 base, the J end by 7 bases, with 16 bases between. Germline-derived CDR1 and CDR2 are SGHAT and FQNNGV. This CDR3 is CASSLVPSPLGGELFF. The CDR3 DNA reads as TGTGCCAGCAGCTTAGTACCCTCCCCCTTGGGCGGGGAGCTGTTTTTT.

This clonotype was found many times. V gene TRBV19 combines with J gene TRBJ1-2; D ambiguous. V lost 6 bases to trimming and J lost 0 bases, with 8 bases between them. In germline, CDR1 is LNHDA, CDR2 SQIVND (reference sequence). The CDR3 has 13 amino acids. The CDR3 DNA sequence: TGTGCCAGTAGCCTCATGACTAACTATGGCTACACCTTC. Translation: CASSLMTNYGYTF.

The chain recombines TRBV9 with TRBJ2-3, with TRBD1 identical over 10 bases. J lost 3 bases, V lost 1 base, and 17 bases had no gene match. Germline CDR1 reads SGDLS; CDR2 reads YYNGEE. The CDR3 covers 20 residues. The CDR3 spells CASSVSDWTGGLLGTDTQYF. In DNA, the CDR3 is TGTGCCAGCAGCGTATCCGATTGGACAGGGGGTTTATTGGGGACAGATACGCAGTATTTT.

This clonotype has a count of ten or more. This chain links TRBV7-3 with TRBJ2-1; D is unclear. Trimming removed 5 bases from V and 0 bases from J, with 11 bases in between. Germline CDR1 and CDR2: SGHTA and FQGTGA. CDR3 size: 15 residues. The CDR3 nucleotides read TGTGCCAGCAGCCGGCAGGCCGCCTCCTACAATGAGCAGTTCTTC. Translating gives CASSRQAASYNEQFF.

The chain recombines TRBV7-2 with TRBJ2-7; D may be TRBD1 (5 bases). This CDR3 comprises 16 residues. Trimming pared 5 bases from V and 3 bases from J, leaving 20 bases between. Per germline, CDR1 SGHTA and CDR2 FQGNSA. CDR3 in amino acids: CASSPSQGPQFYEQYF. The CDR3, as DNA: TGTGCCAGCAGCCCGTCGCAGGGCCCGCAGTTCTACGAGCAGTACTTC. Complete variable domain (other parts from reference TRBV7-2 and TRBJ2-7): GAGVSQSPSNKVTEKGKDVELRCDPISGHTALYWYRQSLGQGLEFLIYFQGNSAPDKSGLPSDRFSAERTGGSVSTLTIQRTQQEDSAVYLCASSPSQGPQFYEQYFGPGTRLTVT.

This clonotype was observed many times. V and J are TRBV7-8 and TRBJ2-3, with unresolved D. Trimming took 2 bases from V and 6 from J, leaving 6 bases between them. The germline gives CDR1 SGHVS, CDR2 FQNEAQ. CDR3 length equals 12 residues. The CDR3 DNA reads TGTGCCAGCAGCTTACACACCGATACGCAGTATTTT. Amino acids: CASSLHTDTQYF.

This clonotype was picked up many times. V usage is TRBV9 and J usage is TRBJ1-2; D may be TRBD1 (6 bases). This CDR3 comprises 16 residues. Germline V lookup: CDR1 SGDLS, CDR2 YYNGEE. V gave up 0 bases and J gave up 1 base, with 13 bases separating them. CDR3 sequence: CASSVDPTGINYGYTF. The DNA for the CDR3 is TGTGCCAGCAGCGTAGATCCCACAGGGATTAACTATGGCTACACCTTC.

The chain is built from TRBV30 and TRBJ1-5; no definite D call. The CDR3 is 13 amino acids. V was pared by 0 bases and J by 6 bases, with 9 bases between. CDR1 and CDR2 from the germline V gene are GTSNPN and SVGIG (reference sequence). CDR3 sequence: CAWSVEGSQPQHF. The CDR3 DNA follows: TGTGCCTGGAGTGTTGAGGGAAGTCAGCCCCAGCATTTT.

This clonotype appeared many times. This chain links TRBV6-6 with TRBJ1-1, with a tentative D call TRBD1 (6 bases). Germline CDR1 and CDR2: MNHNY and SVGAGI (reference sequence). V was cut by 2 bases and J by 1 base, with 11 bases left in between. The CDR3 covers 15 residues. This CDR3 is CASSYKGRGNTEAFF. The CDR3 DNA reads TGTGCCAGCAGTTACAAGGGCAGGGGGAACACTGAAGCTTTCTTT.

This clonotype came up many times. CDR3 residues: CASSSGGFPPEQFF. CDR3 nucleotide sequence: TGTGCCAGCAGTTCGGGGGGTTTCCCCCCTGAGCAGTTCTTC. The genes are TRBV12-3 or TRBV12-4 and TRBJ2-1, with TRBD2 matching over 7 bases. The CDR3 spans 14 residues. V shed 4 bases and J 9 bases; nucleotides not matched to a gene: 9.